The 25 T cell receptor beta chains reported below all come from one sample, sequenced in a study of blood T cell repertoires in COVID-19. Some clones are missing from TCRdb's copy, which holds only in-frame ones; the method was immunoSEQ multiplex PCR. Of 50,000 to 85,000 clones listed, roughly 80% are singletons. Material: peripheral blood. The receptors shown here come from a man in his sixties with acute or convalescent COVID-19.

This clone was seen repeatedly, ten times or more. This sequence joins TRBV7-9 and TRBJ2-7; TRBD1 matches 8 bases. Germline CDR1 SEHNR, CDR2 FQNEAQ (reference sequence). The CDR3 runs to 13 residues. After removal of 10 bases from V and 0 bases from J, the junction contained 5 bases not matched to a gene. CDR3 loop: CATGQGDSYEQYF. The CDR3 DNA reads as TGTGCCACCGGACAGGGAGACTCCTACGAGCAGTACTTC.

The chain combines TRBV6-5 with TRBJ1-2, with TRBD1 identical over 9 bases. This CDR3 spans 14 amino acids. CDR1 is MNHEY, CDR2 SVGAGI, per germline. With 6 bases clipped from V and 8 bases from J, the junction kept 10 bases outside the gene matches. As DNA, the CDR3 is TGTGCCAGCAGAACACAACAGGGGGCGCTGGGCTACACCTTC. Protein sequence: CASRTQQGALGYTF.

The sample holds one count of this clone. The CDR3 loop reads CASSKQGAGSYTF. CDR3 DNA sequence: TGTGCCAGCAGTAAACAGGGGGCAGGGAGCTACACCTTC. The chain links TRBV2 to TRBJ1-2, with 9 bases that match TRBD1. This CDR3 spans 13 amino acids. The V segment lost 5 bases and the J segment 9 bases; nucleotides outside the gene matches: 7. The germline gives CDR1 SNHLY, CDR2 FYNNEI.

This clone was picked up a small number of times. The chain recombines TRBV7-2 with TRBJ1-6; 9 positions match TRBD1. V lost 5 bases to trimming and J lost 6 bases; unmatched junction nucleotides: 5. This CDR3 is 15 amino acids long. CDR1 is SGHTA and CDR2 is FQGNSA in the germline V gene. The CDR3 nucleotides read TGTGCCAGCAGCACCGGGACAGGGCGTAATTCACCCCTCCACTTT. Translation gives CASSTGTGRNSPLHF.

This chain joins TRBV19 and TRBJ2-3; 7 bases match TRBD2. From germline, CDR1 is LNHDA and CDR2 SQIVND (reference sequence). The ends lost 6 bases at V and 5 bases at J; junction bases unmatched: 5. The CDR3 totals 13 residues. This chain's CDR3 is CASRGGNQDTQYF. The CDR3 region has the DNA TGTGCCAGTAGGGGAGGGAATCAAGATACGCAGTATTTT.

Concerning this clone itself: Germline is not matched at one junction end, which may reflect a read error. The chain uses TRBV7-9 and TRBJ2-7; no firm D call. CDR1 and CDR2 (germline): SEHNR, FQNEAQ (reference sequence). The CDR3 spans 13 residues. The CDR3 loop is CASRLASDTEQYF. CDR3 nucleotide sequence: TGTGCCAGCAGATTAGCTTCCGACACCGAGCAGTACTTC.

This clone was counted between two and nine times. This chain connects TRBV3-1 (or the pseudogene TRBV3-2) to TRBJ2-1, with D possibly matching TRBD2 (5 bases). CDR3 length: 12 amino acids. The germline V gene encodes CDR1 LGHDT and CDR2 YNNKEL (reference sequence). V lost 4 bases, J lost 6 bases, and 7 bases lay in between. CDR3 sequence reads: CASSLLVNEQFF. The CDR3 DNA reads TGTGCCAGCAGCCTACTAGTCAATGAGCAGTTCTTC.

The genes are TRBV3-1 (or the pseudogene TRBV3-2) and TRBJ1-2; possibly TRBD1 for D (6 bases). This CDR3 spans 14 amino acids. Germline assignment: CDR1 LGHDT and CDR2 YNNKEL (reference sequence). Trimming took 4 bases from V and 8 from J, leaving 17 bases between them. The CDR3 DNA sequence: TGTGCCAGCAGCCTCGACACGACAGGCCTGGGCTACACCTTC. Amino acids: CASSLDTTGLGYTF.

This clone was seen a handful of times. The chain has TRBV6-5 and TRBJ2-5; D gene uncertain. V lost 2 bases, J lost 1 base, and 8 bases lay in between. Germline values: CDR1 MNHEY, CDR2 SVGAGI. The CDR3 totals 14 residues. The CDR3 DNA sequence: TGTGCCAGCAGTTACATGACACCCCAAGAGACCCAGTACTTC. It yields the protein CASSYMTPQETQYF.

The chain carries TRBV4-1 and TRBJ1-4; 9 bases agree with TRBD1. Germline loops: CDR1 MGHRA, CDR2 YSYEKL. V was clipped by 0 bases and J by 11 bases; unmatched bases: 4. The CDR3 length is 14 residues. The CDR3 nucleotides are TGCGCCAGCAGCCAAGATGGGGGACAGGGTAAACTGTTTTTT. Amino acid sequence: CASSQDGGQGKLFF.

CDR3 bases: TGTGCCAGCAGCCAAACTTTGACAGTCACGTCCCCTGAAGCTTTCTTT. It specifies CASSQTLTVTSPEAFF. J is TRBJ1-1 and V is TRBV11-2; D might be TRBD1 (5 bases). The V and J ends lost 5 bases and 6 bases respectively, with 22 bases between them. Germline-derived CDR1 and CDR2 are SGHAT and FQNNGV. This CDR3 contains 16 residues.

V is TRBV6-5 and J is TRBJ1-3, with D hard to call. In germline, CDR1 is MNHEY, CDR2 SVGAGI. The germline V and J ends were trimmed by 6 bases and 7 bases, with 13 bases remaining between them. The CDR3 has 13 amino acids. The CDR3 here is CASSRTGGNTIYF. The CDR3 DNA sequence: TGTGCCAGCAGCCGAACGGGTGGGAACACCATATATTTT.

The rearrangement uses TRBV7-2 and TRBJ2-1; 13 bases map to TRBD2. The junction had 4 bases not matched to a gene; V was cut back by 10 bases and J by 1 base. This CDR3 region has 15 residues. CDR1 SGHTA and CDR2 FQGNSA come from the germline V gene. CDR3 region: CATRLAGGSYNEQFF. The CDR3 coding sequence is TGTGCCACTAGACTAGCGGGGGGATCCTACAATGAGCAGTTCTTC. The whole variable domain, remainder taken from reference TRBV7-2 and TRBJ2-1, is GAGVSQSPSNKVTEKGKDVELRCDPISGHTALYWYRQSLGQGLEFLIYFQGNSAPDKSGLPSDRFSAERTGGSVSTLTIQRTQQEDSAVYLCATRLAGGSYNEQFFGPGTRLTVL.

V is TRBV6-5 and J is TRBJ2-3; unclear D gene. This CDR3 spans 14 amino acids. V was trimmed by 8 bases and J by 2 bases, leaving 14 bases between them. CDR1 is MNHEY, CDR2 SVGAGI, per germline. The DNA of the CDR3 is TGTGCCAGCGCCCCCGCTACCCCCACAGATACGCAGTATTTT. Translation gives CASAPATPTDTQYF.

The rearrangement joins TRBV18 to TRBJ2-7, with 7 bases that match TRBD1. The trim removed 2 bases at V and 2 bases at J, leaving 3 bases unmatched. In germline, CDR1 is KGHSH, CDR2 LQKENI. The CDR3 has 14 residues. In nucleotides, the CDR3 is TGTGCCAGCTCACCAATGGACAGGCCCTACGAGCAGTACTTC. Its translation: CASSPMDRPYEQYF.

The V call is TRBV5-1, the J call TRBJ2-5; unclear D gene. The V end was cut by 1 base, the J end by 1 base, with 14 bases between. The CDR3 is 16 residues long. Germline V lookup: CDR1 SGHRS, CDR2 YFSETQ. CDR3 coding DNA: TGCGCCAGCAGCTTGAGTGGAGTACTATCCCAAGAGACCCAGTACTTC. It translates to CASSLSGVLSQETQYF.

The J gene is TRBJ1-1, the V gene TRBV11-2; tentative D call: TRBD1 (6 bases). Germline CDR1 SGHAT, CDR2 FQNNGV. Trimming shortened V by 5 bases and J by 1 base, and 17 bases separated the two germline ends. This CDR3 has 16 amino acids. CDR3 sequence (DNA): TGTGCCAGCAGCCCCGCGGGGGGGGCCGCGAACACTGAAGCTTTCTTT. It encodes CASSPAGGAANTEAFF. Full variable domain (missing parts from reference TRBV11-2 and TRBJ1-1): EAGVAQSPRYKIIEKRQSVAFWCNPISGHATLYWYQQILGQGPKLLIQFQNNGVVDDSQLPKDRFSAERLKGVDSTLKIQPAKLEDSAVYLCASSPAGGAANTEAFFGQGTRLTVV.

The chain couples TRBV30 to TRBJ2-7; D might be TRBD1 (6 bases). Germline assignment: CDR1 GTSNPN and CDR2 SVGIG (reference sequence). The CDR3 has 12 residues. V was shortened by 3 bases and J by 1 base, with 7 bases between the two germline ends. The CDR3 DNA reads as TGTGCCTGGAGCGGACAGTCCTACGAGCAGTACTTC. This translates into CAWSGQSYEQYF.

The chain carries TRBV11-2 and TRBJ1-4; a possible D gene is TRBD1 (6 bases). The CDR3 spans 16 residues. Germline V gives CDR1 SGHAT, CDR2 FQNNGV. V gave up 3 bases and J gave up 0 bases, with 11 bases separating them. CDR3: CASSFNRVTTNEKLFF. The CDR3 DNA reads TGTGCCAGCAGCTTTAACAGGGTAACAACTAATGAAAAACTGTTTTTT.

This sequence joins TRBV18 and TRBJ2-5; TRBD1 aligns across 9 bases. V shed 4 bases and J 3 bases; nucleotides not matched to a gene: 3. This CDR3 comprises 14 residues. CDR1 is KGHSH and CDR2 is LQKENI in the germline V gene. The CDR3, as DNA: TGTGCCAGCTCACACCGGGACAGGGAAGAGACCCAGTACTTC. Translating it yields CASSHRDREETQYF. Using reference TRBV18 and TRBJ2-5 for the parts outside the CDR3, the full variable domain is NAGVMQNPRHLVRRRGQEARLRCSPMKGHSHVYWYRQLPEEGLKFMVYLQKENIIDESGMPKERFSAEFPKEGPSILRIQQVVRGDSAAYFCASSHRDREETQYFGPGTRLLVL.

The V gene is TRBV2, the J gene TRBJ2-7; tentatively, D is TRBD1 (5 bases). Germline-derived CDR1 and CDR2 are SNHLY and FYNNEI. Deletions cut 5 bases from V and 1 base from J, with 18 bases between. This CDR3 is built from 16 residues. CDR3 protein: CASSSAKGEISYEQYV. The CDR3 DNA follows: TGTGCCAGCAGTTCCGCAAAAGGGGAAATATCCTACGAGCAGTACGTC.

The chain employs TRBV7-2 and TRBJ1-3; D not resolved. V was clipped by 5 bases and J by 1 base, with 9 bases between them. CDR1 and CDR2 from the germline V gene are SGHTA and FQGNSA. This CDR3 contains 14 residues. In nucleotides, the CDR3 is TGTGCCAGCAGCATCAGGACTTCTGGAAACACCATATATTTT. Amino acids: CASSIRTSGNTIYF.

The chain recombines TRBV3-1 (or the pseudogene TRBV3-2) with TRBJ2-1; 12 bases match TRBD2. The J segment lost 8 bases and the V segment lost 4 bases, leaving 9 bases of the junction unmatched. The CDR3 is 16 amino acids. Germline CDR1 and CDR2: LGHDT and YNNKEL (reference sequence). This chain's CDR3 is CASSRKALAGGDEQFF. CDR3 in DNA: TGTGCCAGCAGCCGAAAAGCCCTAGCGGGGGGGGATGAGCAGTTCTTC.

The V and J genes are TRBV29-1 and TRBJ2-2, with a possible D match to TRBD2 (5 bases). Germline V CDR1 and CDR2: SQVTM, ANQGSEA. The CDR3 consists of 13 residues. V lost 3 bases and J lost 7, with 12 bases in between. In DNA, the CDR3 is TGCAGCGTTGAGCTAGCTTTAGGCGGGGAGCTGTTTTTT. Encoded protein: CSVELALGGELFF.

On this clone: The junction departs from the called germline gene at one end, perhaps through a read error. J is TRBJ2-1 and V is TRBV10-2; 8 nucleotides match TRBD1. CDR1 is WSHSY, CDR2 SAAADI, per germline. The CDR3 loop spans 12 amino acids. CDR3 nucleotide sequence: TGCGCCAGGGCCCAGAACGGGACAGGAGGCCTCTTC. This gives the protein CARAQNGTGGLF.